These T cell receptor beta chains were read from a single sample in a study of PD-1 and CTLA-4 blockade in melanoma. Profiling relied on immunoSEQ multiplex PCR, and the TCRdb table lists in-frame clones only, not all of them. This table holds around 31,000 clones, 88% found once. The source material was CD8+ T cells from peripheral blood, sampled from a patient given anti-PD-1 treatment. Receptors were obtained from a human donor with melanoma. CDR3s include the opening cysteine and the closing phenylalanine or tryptophan. Fields, in order: D gene, clone size, V gene, J gene, CDR3 DNA, CDR3 protein. A D gene is named only where the DNA matches it firmly. A row's size may be missing; if present it is once, few, many or a size class.

D gene: TRBD1
clone size: few
V gene: TRBV7-8
J gene: TRBJ1-4
CDR3 DNA: TGTGCCAGCAGCTTAGCGACCGGGACAGGGGATGAAAAACTGTTTTTT
CDR3 protein: CASSLATGTGDEKLFF

D gene: -
clone size: -
V gene: TRBV6-1
J gene: TRBJ2-7
CDR3 DNA: TGTGCCAGCAGTGAATTAGGCTCCTACGAGCAGTACTTC
CDR3 protein: CASSELGSYEQYF

D gene: TRBD1
clone size: -
V gene: TRBV6-5
J gene: TRBJ2-2
CDR3 DNA: TGTGCCAGCAGTCCAGGGGGCGCAATGGCCGGGGAGCTGTTTTTT
CDR3 protein: CASSPGGAMAGELFF

D gene: -
clone size: -
V gene: TRBV9
J gene: TRBJ2-3
CDR3 DNA: TGTGCCAGCAGCGAAATGGGGAACACAGATACGCAGTATTTT
CDR3 protein: CASSEMGNTDTQYF

D gene: -
clone size: -
V gene: TRBV7-2
J gene: TRBJ1-2
CDR3 DNA: TGTGCCAGCAGCCCGACGGACTCTTTTAACTATGGCTACACCTTC
CDR3 protein: CASSPTDSFNYGYTF

D gene: -
clone size: -
V gene: TRBV24-1
J gene: TRBJ1-2
CDR3 DNA: TGTGCCACCAGTGATTCGCAGGGGATAAGGGATGGCTACACCTTC
CDR3 protein: CATSDSQGIRDGYTF

D gene: TRBD1
clone size: -
V gene: TRBV29-1
J gene: TRBJ1-1
CDR3 DNA: TGCAGCGTTCGGGGACAGGGTGCTTTCTTT
CDR3 protein: CSVRGQGAFF

D gene: -
clone size: -
V gene: TRBV9
J gene: TRBJ1-1
CDR3 DNA: TGTGCCAGCAGCGTCAGCAGGGACACTGAAGCTTTCTTT
CDR3 protein: CASSVSRDTEAFF

D gene: -
clone size: few
V gene: TRBV28
J gene: TRBJ2-1
CDR3 DNA: TGTGCCAGCAGTCTATGGACTAACAATGAGCAGTTCTTC
CDR3 protein: CASSLWTNNEQFF

D gene: -
clone size: -
V gene: TRBV5-6
J gene: TRBJ2-5
CDR3 DNA: TGTGCCAGCAGCTTTGGGGCTTTTGAGACCCAGTACTTC
CDR3 protein: CASSFGAFETQYF

D gene: TRBD1
clone size: -
V gene: TRBV29-1
J gene: TRBJ2-3
CDR3 DNA: TGCAGCGTTCGCCCGGGGACAGGGGGCTGGGCAGATACGCAGTATTTT
CDR3 protein: CSVRPGTGGWADTQYF

D gene: -
clone size: -
V gene: TRBV15
J gene: TRBJ1-2
CDR3 DNA: TGTGCCACCAGCAGAGATAACTCTAACTATGGCTACACCTTC
CDR3 protein: CATSRDNSNYGYTF

D gene: -
clone size: -
V gene: TRBV6-5
J gene: TRBJ2-1
CDR3 DNA: TGTGCCAGCAGTTATGTTGGAGGTGAGCAGTTCTTC
CDR3 protein: CASSYVGGEQFF

D gene: TRBD2
clone size: -
V gene: TRBV7-9
J gene: TRBJ2-1
CDR3 DNA: TGTGCCAGCAGCTTAGGAAGCGGGGGGTTGAATGAGCAGTTCTTC
CDR3 protein: CASSLGSGGLNEQFF

D gene: TRBD2
clone size: -
V gene: TRBV9
J gene: TRBJ2-3
CDR3 DNA: TGTGCCAGCAGCACTATAGCGGGGGGGCTCACAGATACGCAGTATTTT
CDR3 protein: CASSTIAGGLTDTQYF

D gene: -
clone size: -
V gene: TRBV9
J gene: TRBJ2-3
CDR3 DNA: TGTGCCAGCAGCCCGGGACGAAACACAGATACGCAGTATTTT
CDR3 protein: CASSPGRNTDTQYF

D gene: TRBD1
clone size: -
V gene: TRBV5-4
J gene: TRBJ2-7
CDR3 DNA: TGTGCCAGCAGCTTGGGACAGGGGAGTTACGAGCAGTACTTC
CDR3 protein: CASSLGQGSYEQYF

D gene: -
clone size: few
V gene: TRBV27
J gene: TRBJ2-7
CDR3 DNA: TGTGCCAGTCTAACCGACAGAAGCTCCTACGAGCAGTACTTC
CDR3 protein: CASLTDRSSYEQYF

D gene: TRBD1
clone size: few
V gene: TRBV27
J gene: TRBJ1-6
CDR3 DNA: TGTGCCAGCAGTTTAGGGACAGCGGGGTCACCCCTCCACTTT
CDR3 protein: CASSLGTAGSPLHF

D gene: -
clone size: -
V gene: TRBV2
J gene: TRBJ1-1
CDR3 DNA: TGTGCCAGCAGCGAAGGGGGGGCAGGGAATGAAGCTTTCTTT
CDR3 protein: CASSEGGAGNEAFF

D gene: -
clone size: -
V gene: TRBV6-5
J gene: TRBJ1-1
CDR3 DNA: TGTGCCAGCAGTCGGACGGACGTATGGAACACTGAAGCTTTCTTT
CDR3 protein: CASSRTDVWNTEAFF

D gene: -
clone size: -
V gene: TRBV7-8
J gene: TRBJ2-7
CDR3 DNA: TGTGCCAGCAGGCATTCTAGCTCCTACGAGCAGTACTTC
CDR3 protein: CASRHSSSYEQYF

D gene: -
clone size: -
V gene: TRBV3-1/TRBV3-2
J gene: TRBJ1-5
CDR3 DNA: TGTGCCAGCAGCCATTATCCAGCGGATCAGCCCCAGCATTTT
CDR3 protein: CASSHYPADQPQHF

D gene: -
clone size: -
V gene: TRBV4-1
J gene: TRBJ2-3
CDR3 DNA: TGCGCCAGCAGCCAAGAAGGAGTAGCCGGGGGCCCCACAGATACGCAGTATTTT
CDR3 protein: CASSQEGVAGGPTDTQYF

D gene: TRBD1
clone size: -
V gene: TRBV6-5
J gene: TRBJ1-5
CDR3 DNA: TGTGCCAGCAGTCCCCGGGACAGCGCCAATCAGCCCCAGCATTTT
CDR3 protein: CASSPRDSANQPQHF

D gene: -
clone size: -
V gene: TRBV7-6
J gene: TRBJ2-7
CDR3 DNA: TGTGCCAGCAGCGGGACCGAACAGGAGTCCTTCTACGAGCAGTACTTC
CDR3 protein: CASSGTEQESFYEQYF

D gene: TRBD1
clone size: -
V gene: TRBV7-9
J gene: TRBJ1-2
CDR3 DNA: TGTGCCAGCAGCTTAGGAACAGGGGGTGACTATGGCTACACCTTC
CDR3 protein: CASSLGTGGDYGYTF

D gene: -
clone size: -
V gene: TRBV7-9
J gene: TRBJ1-1
CDR3 DNA: TGTGCCAGCAGCAGGACGGGGAACACTGAAGCTTTCTTT
CDR3 protein: CASSRTGNTEAFF

D gene: -
clone size: -
V gene: TRBV5-4
J gene: TRBJ2-7
CDR3 DNA: TGTGCCAGCAGCTTGCAAGGGTTACACGAGCAGTACTTC
CDR3 protein: CASSLQGLHEQYF

D gene: TRBD2
clone size: -
V gene: TRBV9
J gene: TRBJ2-1
CDR3 DNA: TGTGCCAGCAGCTTACGGACTAGTAAGGCATTCAATGAGCAGTTCTTC
CDR3 protein: CASSLRTSKAFNEQFF

D gene: -
clone size: -
V gene: TRBV7-2
J gene: TRBJ1-3
CDR3 DNA: TGTGCCAGCAGCCCTTTGGCGGTCCGGGGAAACACCATATATTTT
CDR3 protein: CASSPLAVRGNTIYF

D gene: -
clone size: -
V gene: TRBV28
J gene: TRBJ2-6
CDR3 DNA: TGTGCCAGCAGTTTACCTACAGTGGCCAACGTCCTGACTTTC
CDR3 protein: CASSLPTVANVLTF

D gene: -
clone size: -
V gene: TRBV6-1
J gene: TRBJ2-1
CDR3 DNA: TGTGCCAGCAGTGAGACCGCAGTCTCCTACAATGAGCAGTTCTTC
CDR3 protein: CASSETAVSYNEQFF

D gene: -
clone size: -
V gene: TRBV28
J gene: TRBJ2-6
CDR3 DNA: TGTGCCAGCAAGGCCCCCTCTGGGGCCAACGTCCTGACTTTC
CDR3 protein: CASKAPSGANVLTF

D gene: -
clone size: -
V gene: TRBV4-1
J gene: TRBJ2-1
CDR3 DNA: TGCGCCAGCAGCCCGGACCGCAATGAGCAGTTCTTC
CDR3 protein: CASSPDRNEQFF

D gene: -
clone size: -
V gene: TRBV5-1
J gene: TRBJ2-1
CDR3 DNA: TGCGCCAGCAGCTTGCGGGCTAACAATGAGCAGTTCTTC
CDR3 protein: CASSLRANNEQFF

D gene: -
clone size: -
V gene: TRBV5-5
J gene: TRBJ1-1
CDR3 DNA: TGTGCCAGCAGCGTGGGACCCCCGAACACTGAAGCTTTCTTT
CDR3 protein: CASSVGPPNTEAFF

D gene: -
clone size: -
V gene: TRBV28
J gene: TRBJ2-1
CDR3 DNA: TGTGCCAGCAGTTTAGGAGCAGTTTCTCACAATGAGCAGTTCTTC
CDR3 protein: CASSLGAVSHNEQFF

D gene: -
clone size: few
V gene: TRBV6-5
J gene: TRBJ2-7
CDR3 DNA: TGTGCCAGCAGGCCCCGAGGGCTCTCCTACGAGCAGTACTTC
CDR3 protein: CASRPRGLSYEQYF

D gene: -
clone size: -
V gene: TRBV7-2
J gene: TRBJ2-1
CDR3 DNA: TGTGCCAGCAGCAGGGTCTCCTACAATGAGCAGTTCTTC
CDR3 protein: CASSRVSYNEQFF

D gene: -
clone size: -
V gene: TRBV28
J gene: TRBJ1-1
CDR3 DNA: TGTGCCAGCAGTTTGGGAGCCTCGTTGAACACTGAAGCTTTCTTT
CDR3 protein: CASSLGASLNTEAFF

D gene: -
clone size: -
V gene: TRBV15
J gene: TRBJ1-6
CDR3 DNA: TGTGCCACCAGCAGAGATCTCAGCCTCGATAATTCACCCCTCCACTTT
CDR3 protein: CATSRDLSLDNSPLHF